The subject of this entry is one T cell receptor (beta chain). The antigen remains unidentified. This sample was taken from a study of cytomegalovirus exposure and HLA in healthy donors. Overall study results and limits: Researchers reported in a later analysis that a missense DCLRE1C variant was tied to TCR beta V- and J-gene trimming. The presence/absence work took it that sequencing depth was about the same across donors.

Donors sampled were nominally healthy, though unrecorded immune exposures were likely. CDR1 is SGHDN and CDR2 is FVKESK in the germline V gene. The CDR3 totals 12 residues. V lost 0 bases to trimming and J lost 8 bases, with 7 bases between them. The primer mix had 60 Vbeta and 13 Jbeta primers. Profiled with immunoSEQ multiplex PCR; TCRdb holds only in-frame clones, not every one. The table lists 60,000 or so clones, around 92% of them singletons. Specimen: PBMCs. The sequence came from a young man in good health and CMV-seropositive. The genes are TRBV14 and TRBJ1-2; D gene unclear. CDR3 residues: CASSQEFGGYTF. As DNA, the CDR3 is TGTGCCAGCAGCCAAGAGTTCGGGGGCTACACCTTC.